The present T cell receptor (beta chain) was sequenced within a study of blood T cell repertoires in COVID-19. Study-level information: COVID-19 samples from acute and convalescent phases originated in the United States, Italy and Spain.

CDR1 and CDR2 (germline): LGHNA, YSLEER. V trimming: 0 bases; J trimming: 2 bases; junction bases outside the gene matches: 3. The length of the CDR3 is 17 residues. The authors' processing: Amplification from reference gene primers served as the basis for estimated nucleated cell counts. Profiling relied on immunoSEQ multiplex PCR, and the TCRdb table lists in-frame clones only, not all of them. That table is the source of V, J and clone size, and D and trimming were worked out from the DNA. This sample has about 220,000 clones; 85% occur once, and the top ten carry 2.4%. The source material was peripheral blood. The TCR sequence derives from a woman aged 70 to 79 with COVID-19, enrolled during active disease. The chain is built from TRBV4-3 and TRBJ2-7; 14 nucleotides align to TRBD2. The CDR3 region is CASSQDGTSGSTYEQYF. The CDR3 coding sequence is TGCGCCAGCAGCCAAGATGGGACTAGCGGGAGTACCTACGAGCAGTACTTC.